This T cell receptor (beta chain) was sequenced for a study of PD-1 blockade in classical Hodgkin lymphoma. Overall study findings and caveats: The repertoire differences lack a defined cause, possibly disease activity or prior therapy.

Time point meaning: cycle 4 day 1 (C4D1), after about 6 weeks of nivolumab. All trial patients relapsed after autologous stem cell transplantation. Using immunoSEQ multiplex PCR, the repertoire was profiled, and TCRdb retains in-frame clones only, with some absent. The sample lists 90,000 to 100,000 clones, around 80% occurring once. A note on this clone: The antigen is undetermined.

The CDR3 has 15 amino acids. This specimen was peripheral blood mononuclear cells (PBMCs), taken before the fourth cycle of nivolumab. The J gene is TRBJ2-7, the V gene TRBV21-1. TRBV21-1 is given as a pseudogene. The source is a human donor with classical Hodgkin lymphoma. CDR3 in DNA: TGTGCCAGCAGCAAAGTAGGGAAAACTTACTACGAGCAGTACTTC. This gives the protein CASSKVGKTYYEQYF.